The clone carrying this TCR beta chain showed up just a few times. These data come from a study of T-cell reconstitution after alpha-beta-depleted transplantation in children. The authors prepared the TCRbeta library with unique molecular identifiers. TCRdb itself ran the PCR reads through MiXCR, one entry per CDR3 protein. The sample gives about 540,000 distinct CDR3 sequences, roughly 18% of which show up once; roughly 3.3% is in the top ten. CDR3 length: 15 amino acids. V trimming: 7 bases; J trimming: 2 bases; junction bases outside the gene matches: 4. This receptor was identified in a human donor who donated a stem cell graft to a child with acute lymphoblastic leukemia. The sample in question was PBMCs from the stem cell graft donor, obtained from the stem cell graft. The chain links TRBV12-3 or TRBV12-4 to TRBJ2-1; 11 positions match TRBD2. In DNA form, the CDR3 reads TGTGCCAGCATCTCTAGCGGGGGGACCTACAATGAGCAGTTCTTC. It is translated as CASISSGGTYNEQFF.